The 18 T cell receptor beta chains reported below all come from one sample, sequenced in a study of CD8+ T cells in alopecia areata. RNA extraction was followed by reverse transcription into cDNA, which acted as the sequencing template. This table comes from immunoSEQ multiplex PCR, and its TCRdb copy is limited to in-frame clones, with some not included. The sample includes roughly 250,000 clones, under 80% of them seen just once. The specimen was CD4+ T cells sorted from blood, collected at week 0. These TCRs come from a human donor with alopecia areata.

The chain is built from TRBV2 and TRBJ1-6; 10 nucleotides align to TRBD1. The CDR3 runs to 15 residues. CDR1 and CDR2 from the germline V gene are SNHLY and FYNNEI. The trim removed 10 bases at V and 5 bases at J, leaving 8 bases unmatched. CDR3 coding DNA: TGTGCCACCTCCCGGGACAGGGGAAATAATTCACCCCTCCACTTT. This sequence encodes CATSRDRGNNSPLHF.

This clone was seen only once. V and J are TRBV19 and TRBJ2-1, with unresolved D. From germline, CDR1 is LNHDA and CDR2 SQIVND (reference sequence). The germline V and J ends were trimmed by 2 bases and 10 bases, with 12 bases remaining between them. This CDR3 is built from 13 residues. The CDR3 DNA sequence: TGTGCCAGTAGTATATCACGAGTCAGCGAGCAGTTCTTC. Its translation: CASSISRVSEQFF.

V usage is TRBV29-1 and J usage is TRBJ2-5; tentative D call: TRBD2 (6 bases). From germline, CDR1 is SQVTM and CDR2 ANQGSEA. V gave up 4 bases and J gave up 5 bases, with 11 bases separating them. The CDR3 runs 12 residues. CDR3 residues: CSVVFLAETQYF. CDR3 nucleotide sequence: TGCAGCGTTGTTTTCCTAGCGGAGACCCAGTACTTC.

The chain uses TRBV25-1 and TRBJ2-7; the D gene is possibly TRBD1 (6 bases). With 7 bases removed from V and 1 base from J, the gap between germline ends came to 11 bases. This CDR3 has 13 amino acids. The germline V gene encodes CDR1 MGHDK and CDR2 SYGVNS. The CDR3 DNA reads TGTGCCAGCACACAGGGTGGATCCTACGAGCAGTACTTC. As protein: CASTQGGSYEQYF.

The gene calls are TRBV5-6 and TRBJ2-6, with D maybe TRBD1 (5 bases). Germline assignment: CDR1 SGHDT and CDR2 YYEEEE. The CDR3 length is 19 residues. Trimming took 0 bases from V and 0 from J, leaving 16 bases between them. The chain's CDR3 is CASSLGLGQGLSGANVLTF. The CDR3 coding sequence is TGTGCCAGCAGCTTGGGGCTGGGGCAGGGCCTCTCTGGGGCCAACGTCCTGACTTTC.

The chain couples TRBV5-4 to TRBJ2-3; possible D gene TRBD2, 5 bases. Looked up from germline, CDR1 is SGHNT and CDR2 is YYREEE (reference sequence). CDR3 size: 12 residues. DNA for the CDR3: TGTGCAGCCGGGGTGGGCACAGATACGCAGTATTTT. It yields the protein CAAGVGTDTQYF.

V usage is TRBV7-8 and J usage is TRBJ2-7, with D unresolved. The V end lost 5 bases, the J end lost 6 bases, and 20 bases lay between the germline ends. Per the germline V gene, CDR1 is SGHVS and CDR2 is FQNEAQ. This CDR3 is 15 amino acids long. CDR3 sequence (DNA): TGTGCCAGCAGCCCCACCCGGGTACCTGAAGGCGAGCAGTACTTC. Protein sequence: CASSPTRVPEGEQYF. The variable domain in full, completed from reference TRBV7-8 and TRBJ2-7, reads GAGVSQSPRYKVAKRGQDVALRCDPISGHVSLFWYQQALGQGPEFLTYFQNEAQLDKSGLPSDRFFAERPEGSVSTLKIQRTQQEDSAVYLCASSPTRVPEGEQYFGPGTRLTVT.

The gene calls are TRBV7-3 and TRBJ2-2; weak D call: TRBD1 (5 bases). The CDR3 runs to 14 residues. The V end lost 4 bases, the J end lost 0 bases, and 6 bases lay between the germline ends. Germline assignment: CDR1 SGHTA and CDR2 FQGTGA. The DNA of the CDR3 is TGTGCCAGCAGCTCGACAGCGAACACCGGGGAGCTGTTTTTT. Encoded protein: CASSSTANTGELFF.

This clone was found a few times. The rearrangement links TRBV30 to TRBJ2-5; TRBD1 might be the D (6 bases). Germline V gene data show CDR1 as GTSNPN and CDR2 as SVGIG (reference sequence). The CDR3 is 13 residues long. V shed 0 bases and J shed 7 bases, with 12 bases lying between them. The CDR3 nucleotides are TGTGCCTGGAGTGTAGGCGCAGGGGTGACCCAGTACTTC. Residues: CAWSVGAGVTQYF. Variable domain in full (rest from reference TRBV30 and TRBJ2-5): SQTIHQWPATLVQPVGSPLSLECTVEGTSNPNLYWYRQAAGRGLQLLFYSVGIGQISSEVPQNLSASRPQDRQFILSSKKLLLSDSGFYLCAWSVGAGVTQYFGPGTRLLVL.

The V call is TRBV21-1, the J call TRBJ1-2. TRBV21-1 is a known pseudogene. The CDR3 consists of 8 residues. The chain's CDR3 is CASRGYTF. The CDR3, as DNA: TGTGCCAGCAGGGGCTACACCTTC.

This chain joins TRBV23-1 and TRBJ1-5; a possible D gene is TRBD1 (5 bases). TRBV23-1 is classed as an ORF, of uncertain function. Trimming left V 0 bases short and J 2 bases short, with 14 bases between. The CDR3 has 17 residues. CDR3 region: CASSQSKSGTRNQPQHF. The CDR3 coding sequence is TGCGCCAGCAGTCAATCGAAGTCAGGGACGCGCAATCAGCCCCAGCATTTT.

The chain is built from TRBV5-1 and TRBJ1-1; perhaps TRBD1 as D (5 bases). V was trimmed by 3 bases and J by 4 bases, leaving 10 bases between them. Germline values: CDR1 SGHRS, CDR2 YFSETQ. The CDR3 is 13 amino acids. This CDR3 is CASSSPGATEAFF. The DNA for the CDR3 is TGCGCCAGCAGCTCGCCCGGGGCCACTGAAGCTTTCTTT.

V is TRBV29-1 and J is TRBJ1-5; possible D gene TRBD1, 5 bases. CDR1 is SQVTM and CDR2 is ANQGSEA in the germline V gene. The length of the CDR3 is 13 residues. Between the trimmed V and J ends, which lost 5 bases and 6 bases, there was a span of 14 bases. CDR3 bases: TGCAGCGTTTCAGGGAAGTTAGGTCAGCCCCAGCATTTT. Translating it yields CSVSGKLGQPQHF.

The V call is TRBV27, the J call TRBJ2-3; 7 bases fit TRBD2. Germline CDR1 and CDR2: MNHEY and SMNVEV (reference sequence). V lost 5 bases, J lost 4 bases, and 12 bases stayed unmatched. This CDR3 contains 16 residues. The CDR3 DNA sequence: TGTGCCAGCAGTCCCCCCTCGGCAACTAGCGCAGATACGCAGTATTTT. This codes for CASSPPSATSADTQYF.

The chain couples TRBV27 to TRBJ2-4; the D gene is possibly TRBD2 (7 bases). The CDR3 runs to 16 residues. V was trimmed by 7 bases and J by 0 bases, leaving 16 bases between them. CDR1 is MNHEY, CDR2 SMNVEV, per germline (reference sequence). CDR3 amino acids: CASKEFGGPAKNIQYF. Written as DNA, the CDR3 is TGTGCCAGCAAAGAGTTCGGGGGGCCAGCCAAAAACATTCAGTACTTC.

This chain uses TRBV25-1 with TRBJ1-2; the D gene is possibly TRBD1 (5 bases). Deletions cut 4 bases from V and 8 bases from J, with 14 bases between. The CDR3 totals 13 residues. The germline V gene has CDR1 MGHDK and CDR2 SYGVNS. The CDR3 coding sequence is TGTGCCAGCAGTGGCAGGGACGCTATCGGCTACACCTTC. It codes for CASSGRDAIGYTF.

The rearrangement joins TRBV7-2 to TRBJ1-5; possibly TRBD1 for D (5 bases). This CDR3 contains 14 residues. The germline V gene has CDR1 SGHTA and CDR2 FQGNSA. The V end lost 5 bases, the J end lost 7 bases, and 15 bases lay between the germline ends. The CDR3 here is CASSPRQGSQPQHF. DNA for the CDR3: TGTGCCAGCAGCCCCAGGCAGGGTTCGCAGCCCCAGCATTTT.

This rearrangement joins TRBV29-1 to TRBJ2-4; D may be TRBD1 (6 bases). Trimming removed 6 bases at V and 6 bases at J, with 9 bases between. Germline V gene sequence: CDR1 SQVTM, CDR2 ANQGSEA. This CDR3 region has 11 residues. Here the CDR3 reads CSVLTGNIQYF. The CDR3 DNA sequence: TGCAGCGTCCTGACAGGAAACATTCAGTACTTC.